This T cell receptor (beta chain) was sequenced for a study of shared clonotypes between healthy human individuals (dated by TCRdb to 2018 to 2021). The study in broad terms: A few men and two women, aged 18 to 49 years, made up the cohort. The study deeply sequenced blood TCR repertoires of several healthy adults to estimate repertoire size and the extent of clonotype sharing between individuals. To increase sequencing depth and limit assay-specific biases, TCR repertoire library preparation and sequencing were carried out by different laboratories using diverse techniques. For each donor, CD4 naive and CD4 memory were each run on three plates, CD8 naive on two plates, and CD8 memory on one plate. Each donor's leukapheresis produced roughly between about 0.9 and 9.5 billion PBMCs. What the authors observed across the whole study: Sampling was limited to blood, and TCR repertoires in tissue likely differ from TCR repertoires in blood. About 5% of naive CD4, 3% to 3.5% of naive CD8, 2.3% of memory CD4, and 0.35% to 0.5% of memory CD8 clonotypes were shared across several donors. Naive subsets generally had larger estimated clonotype richness than memory subsets. Based on pairwise subsampling, the degree of clonotype sharing among donors was expected to be affected by sequencing depth. Because the study included a small number of donors, the genetic and exposure-history diversity represented was limited. Compared with non-shared clonotypes, clonotypes shared by all four sorted-subset donors had higher generation probabilities. Rarefaction of sorted-subset datasets indicated incomplete sequencing despite the large sequencing depth.

Using the deep immunoSEQ assay, multiplex PCR amplified TCR CDR3 regions from genomic DNA. For each cell subset, the extracted genomic DNA was distributed evenly across all wells of several immunoSEQ 96-well plates, and each plate served as one replicate. For sorted subsets, roughly 200 ng of genomic DNA, equivalent to some 30,000 T cell genomes, went into each replicate PCR. Purified libraries were measured with a Qubit 3.0 fluorometer, size-checked on a Bioanalyzer 2100, and measured again with the KAPA Library Quantification kit. A separate single-read 150-cycle Illumina NextSeq 550 flow cell was used to sequence each immunoSEQ 96-well plate. In the authors' own workflow: Because only junctional sequences without quality scores were contained in the immunoSEQ output, filtering matching that applied to full-length reads could not be performed. To assign V/J genes and CDR3, sequences were annotated against IMGT germline references using PyIR, a Python wrapper for IgBLAST v1.9. Any read was removed if the V/J assignment was weak (E-value above 1e-6), the CDR3 was missing, or the read contained stop codons, out-of-frame junctions, or ambiguous translated residues. V3J clonotypes were defined as sequences sharing the same inferred V gene, J gene, and CDR3 amino acid sequence. Percentage overlap between repertoires was computed as shared unique clonotypes divided by the size of the smaller repertoire. Richness of each repertoire was evaluated using RTK rarefaction, the Chao1 estimator, and Recon v2.1 estimates of unobserved clonotypes. For all TCRbeta clonotypes obtained by the gDNA method from a few donors, generation probabilities were computed with OLGA. Entries here come from immuneACCESS through TCRdb and include only in-frame sequences with V and J called. Some clones fail to appear in such tables; in the studies checked, an unresolved V gene covers under half of the shortfall, and the cause of the remainder is unknown. The V and J calls and clone size come from that table; D and trimming were worked out from the DNA. This sample has about 1.5 million clones in its table, and 96% of those were observed once. The top ten clones comprise about 1.2% of the sample.

V and J are trimmed by 6 bases and 0 bases, and the gene matches miss 12 bases of the junction. From cysteine to phenylalanine, the CDR3 is 18 amino acids long. Only CDR3 DNA remains: 54 bases, in frame from the first base. The germline V gene (reference sequence) provides CDR1 LNHDA and CDR2 SQIVND. Healthy HIV-negative adults with no recently reported acute infections or vaccinations were included as donors. Only Caucasian adults living in Nashville, Tennessee, USA were represented among the donors. CD4+ T cells were enriched through magnetic negative selection, after which naive cells were positively selected on CD45RA and the remaining negative fraction served as the memory subset. Blood was collected by leukapheresis, and PBMCs were isolated by Ficoll-Histopaque density gradient centrifugation and then cryopreserved in liquid nitrogen vapor phase. Analytical flow cytometry was used to check the purity and quantity of each magnetically sorted T cell population. Each sorted fraction had its genomic DNA isolated and then quantified by UV absorbance on a Nanodrop 2000c.

With respect to this clone: Its antigen specificity is not known. Base-call qualities are not available, and no considerably larger clone is one nucleotide away.

Sequenced sample: naive CD4+ T cells sorted from blood. Explained via the paper, the cell subset or site label denotes: CD45RA+ positively selected. The chain uses TRBV19 and TRBJ2-2, and 8 junction bases match TRBD2. The receptor's source is a man aged 30 to 45 in good health. The CDR3 protein sequence reads: CASRRRGAGGSNTGELFF. Read as DNA, the sequence is TGTGCCAGTAGGCGGAGAGGGGCGGGAGGTTCGAACACCGGGGAGCTGTTTTTT.